This passage covers 6 T cell receptor beta chains from one sample sequenced in a study of PD-1 blockade in classical Hodgkin lymphoma. The assay was immunoSEQ multiplex PCR, and TCRdb's table has in-frame clones only and misses some. This sample carries about 47,000 clones, nearly 90% of them seen once, and the ten largest clones take over 11%. Specified time point: cycle 4 day 1 (C4D1), after 5 to 7 weeks of nivolumab. Each patient relapsed following autologous stem cell transplantation, and prior brentuximab vedotin exposure differed. The sample in question was peripheral blood mononuclear cells (PBMCs), obtained before the fourth cycle of nivolumab. These receptor sequences come from a human donor with classical Hodgkin lymphoma.

In regard to this clone: The same CDR3 can be traced to other DNA sequences in this sample. The chain carries TRBV6-1 and TRBJ2-7; D gene unclear. Trimming cost V 1 base and J 2 bases, with 9 bases left between them. This CDR3 spans 14 amino acids. Germline V lookup: CDR1 MNHNS, CDR2 SASEGT. CDR3: CASSEGVIPYEQYF. The CDR3 DNA follows: TGTGCCAGCAGTGAAGGGGTGATTCCCTACGAGCAGTACTTC.

The chain uses TRBV11-2 and TRBJ2-1, with D unclear. The germline V and J ends were trimmed by 3 bases and 7 bases, with 4 bases remaining between them. The CDR3 sequence is 11 residues long. CDR1 and CDR2 from the germline V gene are SGHAT and FQNNGV. The CDR3 is CASSLNNEQFF. The CDR3 DNA is TGTGCCAGCAGCTTGAATAATGAGCAGTTCTTC.

This rearrangement joins TRBV4-2 to TRBJ1-5; a possible D gene is TRBD1 (6 bases). V was pared by 3 bases and J by 7 bases, with 13 bases between. Germline loops: CDR1 LGHNA, CDR2 YNFKEQ. The CDR3 length is 14 residues. Written as DNA, the CDR3 is TGTGCCAGCAGCCATCAGGGGAAGAGGCAGCCCCAGCATTTT. This codes for CASSHQGKRQPQHF.

The chain recombines TRBV5-1 with TRBJ2-3; 7 nucleotides agree with TRBD2. This CDR3 has 16 residues. V was pared by 3 bases and J by 1 base, with 8 bases of the junction left unmatched. Germline loops: CDR1 SGHRS, CDR2 YFSETQ. The DNA for the CDR3 is TGCGCCAGCAGCTCTGGCGGGGGTACGGGCACAGATACGCAGTATTTT. This gives the protein CASSSGGGTGTDTQYF.

V is TRBV5-4 and J is TRBJ2-1; a weak D match, TRBD1 (6 bases). Trimming pared 7 bases from V and 9 bases from J, leaving 17 bases between. This CDR3 region has 13 residues. CDR1 is SGHNT and CDR2 is YYREEE in the germline V gene (reference sequence). CDR3 region: CASRQPPRGEQFF. As DNA, the CDR3 is TGTGCCAGCCGGCAGCCACCCAGGGGTGAGCAGTTCTTC.

The chain has TRBV5-4 and TRBJ2-1; 8 bases line up with TRBD2. Germline V gives CDR1 SGHNT, CDR2 YYREEE (reference sequence). The CDR3 has 15 residues. Losses at the gene ends were 3 bases for V and 3 bases for J; bases not matched to a gene: 5. This CDR3 reads CASSSVGTSYNEQFF. As DNA, the CDR3 is TGTGCCAGCAGCTCAGTCGGGACTAGCTACAATGAGCAGTTCTTC. Based on the CDR3 plus reference TRBV5-4 and TRBJ2-1, the full variable domain is ETGVTQSPTHLIKTRGQQVTLRCSSQSGHNTVSWYQQALGQGPQFIFQYYREEENGRGNFPPRFSGLQFPNYSSELNVNALELDDSALYLCASSSVGTSYNEQFFGPGTRLTVL.